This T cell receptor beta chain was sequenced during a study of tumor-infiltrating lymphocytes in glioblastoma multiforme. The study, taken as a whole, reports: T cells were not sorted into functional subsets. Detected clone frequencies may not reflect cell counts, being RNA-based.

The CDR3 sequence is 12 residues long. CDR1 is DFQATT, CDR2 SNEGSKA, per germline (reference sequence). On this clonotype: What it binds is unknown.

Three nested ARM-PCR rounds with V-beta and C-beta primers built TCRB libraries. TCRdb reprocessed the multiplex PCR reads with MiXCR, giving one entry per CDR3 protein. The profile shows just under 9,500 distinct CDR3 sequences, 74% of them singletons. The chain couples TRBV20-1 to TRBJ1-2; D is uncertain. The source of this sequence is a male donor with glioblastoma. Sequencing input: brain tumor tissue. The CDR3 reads CRASSGNYGYTF. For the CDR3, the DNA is TGCAGAGCTTCATCGGGGAACTATGGCTACACCTTC.